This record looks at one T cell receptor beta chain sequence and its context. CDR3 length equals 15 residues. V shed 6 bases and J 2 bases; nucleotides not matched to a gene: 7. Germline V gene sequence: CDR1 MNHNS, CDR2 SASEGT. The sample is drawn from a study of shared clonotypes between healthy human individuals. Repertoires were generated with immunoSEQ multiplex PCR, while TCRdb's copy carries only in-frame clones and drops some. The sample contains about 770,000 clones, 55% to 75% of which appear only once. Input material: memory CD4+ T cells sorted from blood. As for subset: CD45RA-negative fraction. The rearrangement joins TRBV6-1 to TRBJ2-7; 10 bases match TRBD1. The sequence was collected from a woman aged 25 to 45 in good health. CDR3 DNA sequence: TGTGCCAGCAGGCCGGGACAGGGGTCTGCCTACGAGCAGTACTTC. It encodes CASRPGQGSAYEQYF.